This T cell receptor beta chain was found in a study of blood T cell repertoires in COVID-19. Study-wide background: The origin of the acute and convalescent COVID-19 samples was the United States, Italy and Spain.

This clone was counted between two and nine times. In the original processing: Estimation of nucleated cell counts was performed using reference gene primer amplification. Clones were read by immunoSEQ multiplex PCR, and TCRdb kept only the in-frame ones, dropping some. V and J calls and clone size are as listed in that table; D and trimming were resolved from the DNA. The profile covers 380,000 or so clones, with 81% appearing a single time and roughly 1.1% taken by the ten largest. CDR1 is GTSNPN, CDR2 SVGIG, per germline (reference sequence). Deletions cut 0 bases from V and 7 bases from J, with 13 bases between. This CDR3 contains 15 residues.

The sample consisted of peripheral blood. This chain connects TRBV30 to TRBJ1-6, with a tentative D call TRBD1 (6 bases). The clonotype was recovered from a human donor with acute or convalescent COVID-19. The donor label of this sample is uncertain. Here the CDR3 reads CAWSVITGLNSPLHF. CDR3 nucleotides: TGTGCCTGGAGTGTAATCACAGGGCTCAATTCACCCCTCCACTTT.